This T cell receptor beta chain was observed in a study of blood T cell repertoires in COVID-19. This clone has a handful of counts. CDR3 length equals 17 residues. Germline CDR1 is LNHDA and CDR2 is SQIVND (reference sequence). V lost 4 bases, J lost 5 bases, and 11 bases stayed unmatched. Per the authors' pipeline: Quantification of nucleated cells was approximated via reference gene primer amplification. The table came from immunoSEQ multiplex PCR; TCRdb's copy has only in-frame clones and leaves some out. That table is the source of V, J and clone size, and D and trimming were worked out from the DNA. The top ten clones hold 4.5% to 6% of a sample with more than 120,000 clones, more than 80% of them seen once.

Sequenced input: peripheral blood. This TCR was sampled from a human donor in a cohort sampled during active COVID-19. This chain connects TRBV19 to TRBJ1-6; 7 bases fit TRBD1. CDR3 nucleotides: TGTGCCAGTAGTAGACTCCGACAGGGACAGAATAATTCACCCCTCCACTTT. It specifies CASSRLRQGQNNSPLHF. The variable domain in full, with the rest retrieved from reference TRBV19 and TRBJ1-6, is DGGITQSPKYLFRKEGQNVTLSCEQNLNHDAMYWYRQDPGQGLRLIYYSQIVNDFQKGDIAEGYSVSREKKESFPLTVTSAQKNPTAFYLCASSRLRQGQNNSPLHFGNGTRLTVT.